The 20 T cell receptor beta chains below were found in one sample sequenced in a study of T cell responses to AZD1222 COVID-19 vaccine (dated by TCRdb to 2020 to 2023). The meaning of the sample's time point label: baseline before first vaccination. Library method: the immunoSEQ multiplex PCR assay. The table comes from immuneACCESS by way of TCRdb, which keeps in-frame sequences with V and J called. Part of the clones is missing from these tables; in studies checked, under half for an unresolved V gene and the rest for unknown reasons. This sample is represented by about 97,000 clones; 90% of them were singletons. Jointly, the top ten make up 1% to 1.5% of the sample. The material sequenced was peripheral blood, taken on day 0 of AZD1222 vaccination. Source of these receptors: an adult in good health.

This chain uses TRBV11-2 with TRBJ1-1; 8 nucleotides line up with TRBD1. The V and J ends lost 4 bases and 5 bases, in that order; junction bases with no gene match: 3. This CDR3 region has 13 residues. Germline lookup yields CDR1 SGHAT and CDR2 FQNNGV. The CDR3 nucleotides are TGTGCCAGCAGCTCAGACAGGGGAACTGAAGCTTTCTTT. Translating gives CASSSDRGTEAFF.

This clone has only one observation. The chain has TRBV24-1 and TRBJ2-5, with TRBD1 matching over 11 bases. Germline CDR1 is KGHDR and CDR2 is SFDVKD. V was pared by 7 bases and J by 5 bases, with 5 bases of the junction left unmatched. The CDR3 consists of 14 residues. This CDR3 reads CATRDRGPGETQYF. The DNA of the CDR3 is TGTGCCACCAGGGACAGGGGGCCGGGGGAGACCCAGTACTTC.

V gene TRBV15 combines with J gene TRBJ2-3; no firm D call. Germline loops: CDR1 LNHNV, CDR2 YYDKDF (reference sequence). CDR3 length: 15 amino acids. V was clipped by 7 bases and J by 0 bases, with 14 bases between them. CDR3 DNA sequence: TGTGCCACCACCCCAGGTGGATCTAGCACAGATACGCAGTATTTT. Its translation is CATTPGGSSTDTQYF.

The V and J genes are TRBV15 and TRBJ1-6; no clear D. The CDR3 loop spans 14 amino acids. Germline CDR1 and CDR2: LNHNV and YYDKDF (reference sequence). V dropped 10 bases and J dropped 5 bases, with 15 bases sitting between them. CDR3 residues: CAIKVDRDNSPLHF. The CDR3 DNA is TGTGCCATAAAGGTGGATCGGGATAATTCACCCCTCCACTTT.

V gene TRBV5-1 combines with J gene TRBJ1-5; D is unresolved. Germline CDR1 and CDR2: SGHRS and YFSETQ. CDR3 length: 14 residues. V was shortened by 2 bases and J by 6 bases, with 12 bases between the two germline ends. The DNA of the CDR3 is TGCGCCAGCAGCTTAAGCGTCGACGGTCAGCCCCAGCATTTT. Protein sequence: CASSLSVDGQPQHF.

The rearrangement uses TRBV6-5 and TRBJ1-2, with D possibly being TRBD1 (5 bases). The ends were cut back, 7 bases at V and 6 bases at J, with 18 bases in the middle. The CDR3 consists of 14 residues. Germline CDR1 and CDR2: MNHEY and SVGAGI. The CDR3 DNA reads as TGTGCCAGCACTATGACAAGGGGAGCGGATGGCTACACCTTC. This encodes CASTMTRGADGYTF.

The chain employs TRBV12-3 or TRBV12-4 and TRBJ2-3; D gene unclear. There are 12 residues in the CDR3. Trimming took off 5 bases at V and 5 bases at J, with 8 bases between the two ends. The CDR3 is CASSVILDTQYF. DNA for the CDR3: TGTGCCAGCAGTGTCATCTTAGATACGCAGTATTTT.

This chain joins TRBV28 and TRBJ2-5; 8 bases line up with TRBD2. The CDR3 has 15 amino acids. Looked up from germline, CDR1 is MDHEN and CDR2 is SYDVKM. With V trimmed by 5 bases and J by 5 bases, 10 bases remained unmatched. The chain's CDR3 is CASSARLAKGETQYF. The CDR3 region has the DNA TGTGCCAGCAGTGCCCGACTAGCGAAGGGGGAGACCCAGTACTTC. Full variable domain (missing parts from reference TRBV28 and TRBJ2-5): DVKVTQSSRYLVKRTGEKVFLECVQDMDHENMFWYRQDPGLGLRLIYFSYDVKMKEKGDIPEGYSVSREKKERFSLILESASTNQTSMYLCASSARLAKGETQYFGPGTRLLVL.

The chain has TRBV6-5 and TRBJ1-2, with 10 nucleotides matching TRBD1. J gave up 8 bases and V 6 bases, and 6 bases lay outside the gene matches. The CDR3 extends over 13 amino acids. Germline V gene data show CDR1 as MNHEY and CDR2 as SVGAGI. CDR3 protein: CASSQTGGAGYTF. The CDR3 nucleotides read TGTGCCAGCAGCCAGACAGGGGGCGCGGGCTACACCTTC.

The chain carries TRBV5-5 and TRBJ2-7; D remains ambiguous. The CDR3 sequence is 14 residues long. V was cut by 0 bases and J by 2 bases, with 9 bases left in between. The germline V gene has CDR1 SGHKS and CDR2 YYEKEE (reference sequence). As DNA, the CDR3 is TGTGCCAGCAGCTTGGCTTCAGACGCCTACGAGCAGTACTTC. Its protein is CASSLASDAYEQYF.

This clone appeared a single time. The CDR3 DNA is TGTGCCAGCAGCTTAAAGGGCTCTAACTATGGCTACACCTTC. Its protein is CASSLKGSNYGYTF. The chain combines TRBV7-9 with TRBJ1-2; D not resolved. With 2 bases removed from V and 0 bases from J, the gap between germline ends came to 7 bases. The CDR3 extends over 14 amino acids. Germline V gene data show CDR1 as SEHNR and CDR2 as FQNEAQ (reference sequence).

The chain's CDR3 is CASSSKFAETQYF. As DNA, the CDR3 is TGTGCCAGCAGCTCGAAGTTTGCAGAGACCCAGTACTTC. The chain employs TRBV7-9 and TRBJ2-5; D unclear. Germline CDR1 is SEHNR and CDR2 is FQNEAQ (reference sequence). The V end was cut by 4 bases, the J end by 4 bases, with 10 bases between. CDR3 length: 13 amino acids. Combining the CDR3 with reference TRBV7-9 and TRBJ2-5 gives the whole variable domain DTGVSQNPRHKITKRGQNVTFRCDPISEHNRLYWYRQTLGQGPEFLTYFQNEAQLEKSRLLSDRFSAERPKGSFSTLEIQRTEQGDSAMYLCASSSKFAETQYFGPGTRLLVL.

DNA of the CDR3: TGTGCCAGTCGAGGACAGGTGGGCAATCAGCCCCAGCATTTT. Residues: CASRGQVGNQPQHF. The V call is TRBV19, the J call TRBJ1-5; 7 bases are shared with TRBD1. The CDR3 is 14 residues long. Per germline, CDR1 LNHDA and CDR2 SQIVND (reference sequence). The J segment lost 2 bases and the V segment lost 8 bases, leaving 6 bases of the junction unmatched.

The chain joins TRBV27 to TRBJ1-1; 8 nucleotides agree with TRBD1. Germline V gene lookup returns CDR1 MNHEY and CDR2 SMNVEV (reference sequence). Unmatched junction bases numbered 17, after V lost 5 bases and J lost 6 bases. The CDR3 runs to 17 residues. The CDR3 nucleotides are TGTGCCAGCAGTAATTACCAGGGGGCGGTCAAGTTGGCTGAAGCTTTCTTT. This sequence encodes CASSNYQGAVKLAEAFF.

The chain recombines TRBV2 with TRBJ2-2, with 9 bases matching TRBD2. The V gene's germline CDR1 is SNHLY and CDR2 FYNNEI. The CDR3 consists of 14 residues. V gave up 8 bases and J gave up 5 bases; unmatched junction bases: 6. CDR3 sequence: CASSTSGETGELFF. CDR3 in DNA: TGTGCCAGCTCGACTAGCGGAGAAACCGGGGAGCTGTTTTTT.

The rearrangement links TRBV7-9 to TRBJ1-4; D unclear. The CDR3 has 12 residues. CDR1 is SEHNR and CDR2 is FQNEAQ in the germline V gene (reference sequence). V was trimmed by 5 bases and J by 8 bases, leaving 9 bases between them. Here the CDR3 reads CASSPMPEKLFF. The CDR3 nucleotides read TGTGCCAGCAGCCCGATGCCGGAAAAACTGTTTTTT.

The chain carries TRBV13 and TRBJ1-1; D is uncertain. Germline-derived CDR1 and CDR2 are PRHDT and FYEKMQ (reference sequence). The V and J ends lost 4 bases and 6 bases respectively, with 15 bases between them. This CDR3 has 14 residues. The CDR3 protein is CASSWGGVAAEAFF. In DNA form, the CDR3 reads TGTGCCAGCAGCTGGGGTGGGGTTGCGGCTGAAGCTTTCTTT. Based on the CDR3 plus reference TRBV13 and TRBJ1-1, the full variable domain is AAGVIQSPRHLIKEKRETATLKCYPIPRHDTVYWYQQGPGQDPQFLISFYEKMQSDKGSIPDRFSAQQFSDYHSELNMSSLELGDSALYFCASSWGGVAAEAFFGQGTRLTVV.

The rearrangement joins TRBV3-1 (or the pseudogene TRBV3-2) to TRBJ1-1; D might be TRBD1 (5 bases). Germline loops: CDR1 LGHDT, CDR2 YNNKEL (reference sequence). V was clipped by 4 bases and J by 3 bases, with 18 bases between them. The CDR3 spans 16 residues. This CDR3 is CASSPNRATGDTEAFF. In nucleotides, the CDR3 is TGTGCCAGCAGCCCAAACCGAGCGACGGGGGACACTGAAGCTTTCTTT.

V usage is TRBV2 and J usage is TRBJ1-2; D is undetermined. V dropped 7 bases and J dropped 6 bases, with 9 bases sitting between them. This CDR3 region has 11 residues. In germline, CDR1 is SNHLY, CDR2 FYNNEI. CDR3 residues: CASTPEDGYTF. CDR3 sequence (DNA): TGTGCCAGCACCCCAGAGGATGGCTACACCTTC. Variable domain in full (rest from reference TRBV2 and TRBJ1-2): EPEVTQTPSHQVTQMGQEVILRCVPISNHLYFYWYRQILGQKVEFLVSFYNNEISEKSEIFDDQFSVERPDGSNFTLKIRSTKLEDSAMYFCASTPEDGYTFGSGTRLTVV.

The chain employs TRBV30 and TRBJ1-5, with 10 bases fitting TRBD1. Germline CDR1 reads GTSNPN; CDR2 reads SVGIG (reference sequence). CDR3 length: 17 residues. V lost 3 bases to trimming and J lost 1 base; unmatched junction nucleotides: 9. CDR3 DNA sequence: TGTGCCTGGAGCCGGGACAGGGGAATTCAGAGCAATCAGCCCCAGCATTTT. Translated: CAWSRDRGIQSNQPQHF.